This TCR beta chain is from a study of T-cell reconstitution after alpha-beta-depleted transplantation in children. The germline CDR1 and CDR2 sequences are LGHNA and YNFKEQ. The CDR3 is 14 amino acids. Trimming removed 1 base from V and 10 bases from J; junction bases left unmatched: 9. Unique molecular identifiers were built into the TCRbeta library. Each CDR3 protein gets one entry after TCRdb re-called the PCR reads with MiXCR. The sample consists of about 500,000 distinct CDR3 sequences, 32% of them appearing once. The sample in question was PBMCs from the stem cell graft donor, obtained from the stem cell graft. The receptor's source is a human donor who donated a stem cell graft to a child with aplastic anemia. The chain employs TRBV4-2 and TRBJ1-1, with TRBD1 identical over 7 bases. Written as DNA, the CDR3 is TGTGCCAGCAGCCAAGGGGCAGGGGGTCTCCTAGCTTTCTTT. Translating it yields CASSQGAGGLLAFF.